Listed here are 14 T cell receptor beta chains from one sample, sequenced in a study of T cell responses to AZD1222 COVID-19 vaccine. The data were produced by immunoSEQ multiplex PCR, yet TCRdb's version contains in-frame clones alone and is incomplete. This sample has 95,000 to 150,000 clones, with about 90% found just once. Material: peripheral blood, obtained on day 0 of AZD1222 vaccination. These TCRs come from an adult in good health.

This clone was seen just once. The genes are TRBV11-2 and TRBJ2-7; a possible D gene is TRBD2 (5 bases). The CDR3 consists of 15 residues. Between the trimmed V and J ends, which lost 5 bases and 5 bases, there was a span of 19 bases. Germline lookup yields CDR1 SGHAT and CDR2 FQNNGV. The chain's CDR3 is CASSLAPWGINEQYF. The CDR3 DNA follows: TGTGCCAGCAGCCTAGCCCCGTGGGGTATCAACGAGCAGTACTTC.

This clone came up a few times. The chain combines TRBV21-1 with TRBJ1-3. TRBV21-1 is designated a pseudogene. The CDR3 consists of 16 residues. CDR3 protein: CASSKVRELGGNTIYF. The CDR3 region has the DNA TGTGCCAGCAGCAAAGTCCGGGAGTTGGGTGGAAACACCATATATTTT.

The chain employs TRBV7-2 and TRBJ2-5; 7 bases map to TRBD2. After removal of 7 bases from V and 2 bases from J, the junction contained 10 bases not matched to a gene. The CDR3 is 15 residues long. The germline gives CDR1 SGHTA, CDR2 FQGNSA. The CDR3 sequence: CASITNAGEQETQYF. CDR3 DNA: TGTGCCAGCATCACCAATGCGGGGGAACAAGAGACCCAGTACTTC.

This CDR3 is CASSLSPGGELFF. CDR3 DNA: TGTGCCAGCAGCTTATCCCCCGGGGGGGAGCTGTTTTTT. The chain links TRBV7-3 to TRBJ2-2, with D unclear. Looked up from germline, CDR1 is SGHTA and CDR2 is FQGTGA. The CDR3 contains 13 residues. V shed 2 bases and J shed 8 bases, with 9 bases lying between them.

The V and J genes are TRBV6-5 and TRBJ2-7; D is perhaps TRBD2 (6 bases). The V end was cut by 7 bases, the J end by 3 bases, with 16 bases between. The CDR3 contains 14 residues. Germline CDR1 and CDR2: MNHEY and SVGAGI. The CDR3 protein is CASTHGGTGYEQYF. In DNA form, the CDR3 reads TGTGCCAGCACCCACGGGGGTACGGGCTACGAGCAGTACTTC.

This chain connects TRBV27 to TRBJ2-1; 11 positions agree with TRBD1. Trimming cost V 2 bases and J 9 bases; bases outside gene matches: 6. Germline values: CDR1 MNHEY, CDR2 SMNVEV (reference sequence). This CDR3 has 15 amino acids. CDR3 nucleotides: TGTGCCAGCAGTTTAACGGGACAGGGGGGTCCTGAGCAGTTCTTC. It codes for CASSLTGQGGPEQFF.

The J gene is TRBJ2-1, the V gene TRBV12-5, with TRBD2 matching over 9 bases. The germline CDR1 and CDR2 sequences are LGHNT and FRNRAP. The CDR3 consists of 15 residues. The J segment lost 10 bases and the V segment lost 1 base, leaving 8 bases of the junction unmatched. CDR3 amino acids: CASGLGLAGTGEQFF. CDR3 DNA sequence: TGTGCTAGTGGTTTGGGTCTAGCGGGAACGGGAGAGCAGTTCTTC.

The chain has TRBV5-1 and TRBJ2-1; D is undetermined. Deletions cut 4 bases from V and 4 bases from J, with 12 bases between. In germline, CDR1 is SGHRS, CDR2 YFSETQ. The CDR3 runs 14 residues. The CDR3: CASSTQNGYNEQFF. The CDR3 DNA follows: TGCGCCAGCAGCACACAGAATGGGTACAATGAGCAGTTCTTC.

The chain couples TRBV18 to TRBJ2-2; D possibly corresponds to TRBD1 (5 bases). CDR1 is KGHSH, CDR2 LQKENI, per germline. The CDR3 runs to 16 residues. Trimming took 0 bases from V and 7 from J, leaving 15 bases between them. The CDR3 spells CASSPPSRVLGGELFF. In nucleotides, the CDR3 is TGTGCCAGCTCACCACCTTCCAGGGTGCTCGGCGGGGAGCTGTTTTTT.

The chain uses TRBV10-2 and TRBJ2-1, with TRBD2 identical over 8 bases. The V gene's germline CDR1 is WSHSY and CDR2 SAAADI. The CDR3 has 16 amino acids. V shed 0 bases and J 7 bases; nucleotides not matched to a gene: 8. The CDR3, as DNA: TGCGCCAGCAGTGAGTCTCCCGGGAGGGCCGGGAATGAGCAGTTCTTC. Its protein is CASSESPGRAGNEQFF.

The rearrangement uses TRBV5-4 and TRBJ2-7; 10 nucleotides match TRBD2. The germline gives CDR1 SGHNT, CDR2 YYREEE (reference sequence). With 0 bases clipped from V and 6 bases from J, the junction kept 0 bases outside the gene matches. This CDR3 has 13 residues. CDR3 sequence: CASSLGLAGEQYF. In DNA form, the CDR3 reads TGTGCCAGCAGCTTGGGACTAGCGGGCGAGCAGTACTTC.

This clone was counted a single time. This sequence joins TRBV6-5 and TRBJ2-1, with D unclear. The CDR3 has 12 residues. In germline, CDR1 is MNHEY, CDR2 SVGAGI. V was trimmed by 7 bases and J by 10 bases, leaving 14 bases between them. CDR3 protein: CASTVDATEQFF. CDR3 nucleotides: TGTGCCAGCACTGTGGACGCGACGGAGCAGTTCTTC.

The chain employs TRBV27 and TRBJ2-1; 8 bases map to TRBD2. Trimming removed 2 bases from V and 0 bases from J; junction bases left unmatched: 9. The CDR3 runs 18 residues. CDR1 MNHEY and CDR2 SMNVEV come from the germline V gene (reference sequence). The CDR3 DNA follows: TGTGCCAGCAGTTTAGATTTCCCGGGAGGGCCCTCCTACAATGAGCAGTTCTTC. Protein: CASSLDFPGGPSYNEQFF.

In nucleotides, the CDR3 is TGTGCCAGTAGTACAAGTACTAACTATGGCTACACCTTC. Residues: CASSTSTNYGYTF. The chain has TRBV19 and TRBJ1-2; D remains unclear. CDR1 is LNHDA, CDR2 SQIVND, per germline (reference sequence). This CDR3 is 13 amino acids long. V lost 4 bases to trimming and J lost 0 bases, with 6 bases between them. Full variable domain (rest looked up from reference TRBV19 and TRBJ1-2): DGGITQSPKYLFRKEGQNVTLSCEQNLNHDAMYWYRQDPGQGLRLIYYSQIVNDFQKGDIAEGYSVSREKKESFPLTVTSAQKNPTAFYLCASSTSTNYGYTFGSGTRLTVV.